This T cell receptor beta chain originates from a study of blood T cell repertoires in COVID-19. At the level of the study: T cells, B-cell-depleted T cells, or PBMCs provided the cDNA or gDNA that served as material.

V was shortened by 4 bases and J by 10 bases, with 40 bases between the two germline ends. Per germline, CDR1 LNHNV and CDR2 YYDKDF (reference sequence). This CDR3 has 22 residues. Under the authors' procedure: Reference gene primer amplification gave nucleated cell count estimates. The method was immunoSEQ multiplex PCR; TCRdb's version includes in-frame clones alone and lacks a portion of them. The V and J calls and clone size were taken over from that table, and D and trimming were inferred from the DNA. This sample has some 250,000 clones, with 80% to 90% found just once. In Cohort 3, a recovered donor had either two negative PCRs, clearance, or symptom resolution.

What was sequenced was PBMCs or T cells enriched from blood (not recorded which). The gene calls are TRBV15 and TRBJ1-4; TRBD1 might be the D (5 bases). The TCR was taken from a man aged 35 to 55 who had recovered from COVID-19. Here the CDR3 DNA reads TGTGCCACCAGCAAAAGCCAAACCGGGGCGGGGGGAGAAGATGGATTTGTTGTAAAACTGTTTTTT. Its translation: CATSKSQTGAGGEDGFVVKLFF.